The 20 T cell receptor beta chains below were found in one sample sequenced in a study of beta chain features in type 1 diabetes. Expressed TCRB transcripts were sequenced because the entire RNA isolate underwent reverse transcription. The method was immunoSEQ multiplex PCR; TCRdb's version includes in-frame clones alone and lacks a portion of them. In the table there are 350,000 to 450,000 clones, roughly 12% of which are singletons. Broader study findings: TCRB CDR3s were moderately but significantly shorter in Type 1 diabetes patients in all four CD4+ subsets.

These receptors' antigens are unknown. The sequenced sample consisted of naive CD4+ T cells from blood. The receptors derive from a woman between 18 and 29 years old with type 1 diabetes.

The V call is TRBV23-1, the J call TRBJ2-3; 8 nucleotides line up with TRBD1. TRBV23-1 is assigned to the ORF class and has an uncertain function. The J segment lost 4 bases and the V segment lost 2 bases, leaving 8 bases of the junction unmatched. The CDR3 totals 16 residues. DNA for the CDR3: TGCGCCAGCAGTCAACCCGGGACAGGTTCAGCAGATACGCAGTATTTT. The encoded protein is CASSQPGTGSADTQYF.

The chain employs TRBV29-1 and TRBJ2-5; TRBD1 aligns across 9 bases. Germline CDR1 is SQVTM and CDR2 is ANQGSEA. This CDR3 is 12 amino acids long. V dropped 7 bases and J dropped 5; count of bases not matched to a gene: 5. The CDR3 nucleotides read TGCAGCGCGGGACAGGGCATGGAGACCCAGTACTTC. Translated: CSAGQGMETQYF. Variable domain in full (rest from reference TRBV29-1 and TRBJ2-5): SAVISQKPSRDICQRGTSLTIQCQVDSQVTMMFWYRQQPGQSLTLIATANQGSEATYESGFVIDKFPISRPNLTFSTLTVSNMSPEDSSIYLCSAGQGMETQYFGPGTRLLVL.

This clone was observed a handful of times. J is TRBJ2-7 and V is TRBV7-8; the match to TRBD2 covers 7 bases. The CDR3 covers 17 residues. Germline V lookup: CDR1 SGHVS, CDR2 FQNEAQ. Trimming cost V 5 bases and J 3 bases; bases outside gene matches: 16. CDR3 sequence: CASSGGVGPTSFYEQYF. CDR3 coding DNA: TGTGCCAGCAGCGGGGGGGTAGGCCCAACATCCTTCTACGAGCAGTACTTC.

The chain recombines TRBV11-1 with TRBJ2-1; D is possibly TRBD2 (6 bases). The CDR3 spans 12 residues. Germline V gene lookup returns CDR1 SGHAT and CDR2 FQDESV (reference sequence). The V gene lost 7 bases and the J gene lost 5 bases, with 9 bases spanning the gap. For the CDR3, the DNA is TGTGCCAGCAATCGGGGGAACAATGAGCAGTTCTTC. It is translated as CASNRGNNEQFF.

This chain joins TRBV30 and TRBJ1-2; D is uncertain. The CDR3 is 13 amino acids. Germline V lookup: CDR1 GTSNPN, CDR2 SVGIG (reference sequence). With 0 bases removed from V and 6 bases from J, the gap between germline ends came to 11 bases. The CDR3 here is CAWSVPPTHGYTF. In DNA form, the CDR3 reads TGTGCCTGGAGTGTACCCCCCACACATGGCTACACCTTC.

The chain combines TRBV15 with TRBJ2-5; no clear D gene. Deletions cut 4 bases from V and 5 bases from J, with 8 bases between. The germline gives CDR1 LNHNV, CDR2 YYDKDF (reference sequence). CDR3 length: 12 amino acids. The CDR3 DNA reads as TGTGCCACCAGCATGCCCCGGGAGACCCAGTACTTC. Translated, it gives CATSMPRETQYF.

This clone was observed a few times. This CDR3 is also generated by other DNA sequences in the sample. This sequence joins TRBV11-2 and TRBJ2-1; perhaps TRBD2 as D (6 bases). V lost 1 base and J lost 8, with 9 bases in between. There are 13 residues in the CDR3. The germline CDR1 and CDR2 sequences are SGHAT and FQNNGV. In DNA form, the CDR3 reads TGTGCCAGCAGCTTAGCCGGGGGTGATGAGCAGTTCTTC. Encoded protein: CASSLAGGDEQFF. The full variable domain, rest sourced from reference TRBV11-2 and TRBJ2-1, is EAGVAQSPRYKIIEKRQSVAFWCNPISGHATLYWYQQILGQGPKLLIQFQNNGVVDDSQLPKDRFSAERLKGVDSTLKIQPAKLEDSAVYLCASSLAGGDEQFFGPGTRLTVL.

The J gene is TRBJ1-5, the V gene TRBV30, with D unresolved. The germline V and J ends were trimmed by 2 bases and 2 bases, with 7 bases remaining between them. This CDR3 has 13 residues. Per the germline V gene, CDR1 is GTSNPN and CDR2 is SVGIG (reference sequence). The CDR3 coding sequence is TGTGCCTGGAGTCTGGCAGGCAATCAGCCCCAGCATTTT. Amino acids: CAWSLAGNQPQHF.

In its sample, this clone was seen a few times. The chain joins TRBV21-1 to TRBJ1-1. TRBV21-1 is a listed pseudogene. This CDR3 spans 9 amino acids. The CDR3 sequence: CASSIPPCF. The CDR3 bases are TGTGCCAGCAGCATCCCCCCCTGTTTC.

This clone was seen more than once but under ten times. The rearrangement uses TRBV7-2 and TRBJ1-2; no definite D call. Trimming removed 6 bases from V and 6 bases from J, with 14 bases in between. The CDR3 contains 13 residues. The germline gives CDR1 SGHTA, CDR2 FQGNSA. The CDR3 loop is CASRSRSINGYTF. CDR3 DNA sequence: TGTGCCAGCAGATCCAGGTCCATAAATGGCTACACCTTC.

This clone was recorded a few times. The J gene is TRBJ1-1, the V gene TRBV4-2; possible D gene TRBD1, 5 bases. V lost 4 bases to trimming and J lost 3 bases, with 27 bases between them. CDR1 is LGHNA and CDR2 is YNFKEQ in the germline V gene. This CDR3 has 19 amino acids. CDR3 sequence: CASSPTSLRLLGEDTEAFF. The CDR3, as DNA: TGTGCCAGCAGCCCGACGTCCCTCAGGCTGCTGGGGGAGGACACTGAAGCTTTCTTT.

The chain links TRBV9 to TRBJ2-5; TRBD2 matches at 7 bases. Germline values: CDR1 SGDLS, CDR2 YYNGEE. The CDR3 is made up of 14 amino acids. Trimming at V came to 7 bases and at J to 0 bases, leaving 6 bases not matched to a gene. CDR3 nucleotides: TGTGCCAGCGGGGCGGGGGTTTACCAAGAGACCCAGTACTTC. Its translation: CASGAGVYQETQYF.

The chain joins TRBV2 to TRBJ1-1, with TRBD1 matching over 7 bases. V was clipped by 6 bases and J by 4 bases; unmatched bases: 11. CDR3 length: 15 amino acids. Germline assignment: CDR1 SNHLY and CDR2 FYNNEI. The CDR3 protein is CASSQDRVSGTEAFF. The CDR3 region has the DNA TGTGCCAGCAGCCAAGACAGGGTTAGCGGCACTGAAGCTTTCTTT.

The genes are TRBV7-2 and TRBJ2-2, with TRBD2 matching 8 bases. The germline CDR1 and CDR2 sequences are SGHTA and FQGNSA. This CDR3 is built from 15 residues. Germline trimming cut 7 bases from V and 5 bases from J; bases unmatched to any gene: 9. The CDR3 region is CASTPGGARTGELFF. CDR3 sequence (DNA): TGTGCCAGCACCCCGGGGGGGGCGCGAACCGGGGAGCTGTTTTTT.

V is TRBV10-3 and J is TRBJ1-1; no clear D gene. Trimming left V 0 bases short and J 5 bases short, with 7 bases between. Germline-derived CDR1 and CDR2 are ENHRY and SYGVKD. The CDR3 extends over 13 amino acids. For the CDR3, the DNA is TGTGCCATCAGTGAGTCGACTGGGACTGAAGCTTTCTTT. Protein: CAISESTGTEAFF.

This clone was seen a few times. The rearrangement joins TRBV5-1 to TRBJ2-5; 9 positions match TRBD2. Germline V lookup: CDR1 SGHRS, CDR2 YFSETQ. J was trimmed by 5 bases and V by 1 base; bases with no gene match: 3. CDR3 length: 14 residues. CDR3 in DNA: TGCGCCAGCAGCTTGATTAGCGGGGGTGAGACCCAGTACTTC. It translates to CASSLISGGETQYF. Together with reference TRBV5-1 and TRBJ2-5, the CDR3 gives the full variable domain: KAGVTQTPRYLIKTRGQQVTLSCSPISGHRSVSWYQQTPGQGLQFLFEYFSETQRNKGNFPGRFSGRQFSNSRSEMNVSTLELGDSALYLCASSLISGGETQYFGPGTRLLVL.

This chain links TRBV6-1 with TRBJ2-7, with 8 bases that match TRBD2. The CDR3 is made up of 14 amino acids. CDR1 is MNHNS, CDR2 SASEGT, per germline. V shed 5 bases and J 1 base; nucleotides not matched to a gene: 4. CDR3 DNA: TGTGCCAGCAGTCAAGTAGCGGGGTCCTACGAGCAGTACTTC. Translated: CASSQVAGSYEQYF.

This clone was seen more than once but under ten times. The rearrangement links TRBV30 to TRBJ1-2; D unclear. The germline gives CDR1 GTSNPN, CDR2 SVGIG (reference sequence). The germline V and J ends were trimmed by 6 bases and 4 bases, with 18 bases remaining between them. The CDR3 is 14 amino acids. The CDR3 reads CACLPPGELYGYTF. DNA of the CDR3: TGTGCCTGTCTCCCTCCCGGGGAGCTCTATGGCTACACCTTC.

This clone was seen a few times. This CDR3 is also generated by other DNA sequences in the sample. This chain connects TRBV7-2 to TRBJ1-1, with TRBD1 as a possible D gene (5 bases). The V end was cut by 5 bases, the J end by 0 bases, with 7 bases between. The CDR3 totals 13 residues. CDR1 and CDR2 from the germline V gene are SGHTA and FQGNSA. Here the CDR3 DNA reads TGTGCCAGCAGCCCAGGGATGAACACTGAAGCTTTCTTT. This codes for CASSPGMNTEAFF.

The rearrangement links TRBV9 to TRBJ2-1, with 8 bases matching TRBD2. With V trimmed by 4 bases and J by 4 bases, 10 bases remained unmatched. This CDR3 contains 16 residues. The germline V gene encodes CDR1 SGDLS and CDR2 YYNGEE. CDR3 region: CASSLSGDNQYNEQFF. The CDR3 DNA follows: TGTGCCAGCAGCCTTAGCGGGGATAACCAGTACAATGAGCAGTTCTTC.